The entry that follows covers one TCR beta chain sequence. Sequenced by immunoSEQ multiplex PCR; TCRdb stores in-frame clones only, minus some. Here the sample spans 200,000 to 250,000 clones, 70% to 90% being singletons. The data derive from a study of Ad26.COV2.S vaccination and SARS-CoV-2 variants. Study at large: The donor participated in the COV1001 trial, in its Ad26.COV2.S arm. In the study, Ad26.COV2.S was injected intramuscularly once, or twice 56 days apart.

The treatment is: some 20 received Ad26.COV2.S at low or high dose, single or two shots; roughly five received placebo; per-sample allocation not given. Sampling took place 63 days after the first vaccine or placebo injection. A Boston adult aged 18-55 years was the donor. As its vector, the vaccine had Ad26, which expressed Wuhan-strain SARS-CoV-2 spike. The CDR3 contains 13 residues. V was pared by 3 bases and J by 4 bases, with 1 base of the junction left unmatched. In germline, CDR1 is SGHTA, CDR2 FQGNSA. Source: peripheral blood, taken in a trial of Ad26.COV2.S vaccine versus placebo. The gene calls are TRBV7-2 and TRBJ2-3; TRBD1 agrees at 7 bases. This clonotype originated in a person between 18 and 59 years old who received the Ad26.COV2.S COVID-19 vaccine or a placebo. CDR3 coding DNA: TGTGCCAGCAGCTTGACAGGGCCAGATACGCAGTATTTT. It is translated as CASSLTGPDTQYF.